The 30 T cell receptor beta chains in this list originate from one sample, sequenced in a study of lymphopenia after photon versus proton radiotherapy. Sequenced by immunoSEQ multiplex PCR; TCRdb stores in-frame clones only, minus some. The data hold some 28,000 clones, with over 75% observed a single time. Sequenced here: peripheral blood, sampled from a patient treated with photon-based radiotherapy. The receptors were gathered from a middle-aged man with gastric cancer.

The chain couples TRBV4-1 to TRBJ1-2; the D gene is possibly TRBD1 (6 bases). V lost 1 base, J lost 4 bases, and 10 bases lay in between. Germline-derived CDR1 and CDR2 are MGHRA and YSYEKL. The CDR3 contains 14 residues. The CDR3 DNA reads as TGCGCCAGCAGCCAAGCAGGACAGATCTATGGCTACACCTTC. Translation gives CASSQAGQIYGYTF.

The chain joins TRBV15 to TRBJ2-5; D assignment may be TRBD1 or TRBD2 (5 bases each). V was pared by 4 bases and J by 5 bases, with 8 bases between. Germline lookup yields CDR1 LNHNV and CDR2 YYDKDF (reference sequence). The CDR3 sequence is 12 residues long. The CDR3: CATSKGDETQYF. The CDR3 DNA reads as TGTGCCACCAGCAAAGGGGACGAGACCCAGTACTTC.

J is TRBJ1-2 and V is TRBV7-9; D is unclear. The CDR3 length is 17 residues. Per germline, CDR1 SEHNR and CDR2 FQNEAQ (reference sequence). The V end lost 3 bases, the J end lost 8 bases, and 25 bases lay between the germline ends. The DNA of the CDR3 is TGTGCCAGCAGCTTGGGTTCGGTGAGCCGCGGGAAATGGGGCTACACCTTC. Its translation is CASSLGSVSRGKWGYTF.

This clone was detected once. This sequence joins TRBV13 and TRBJ2-2; D is uncertain. CDR1 PRHDT and CDR2 FYEKMQ come from the germline V gene (reference sequence). The V end was cut by 5 bases, the J end by 4 bases, with 8 bases between. CDR3 length: 13 amino acids. The CDR3 nucleotides are TGTGCCAGCAGCGTGCACCCCACCGGGGAGCTGTTTTTT. Its protein is CASSVHPTGELFF.

This clone was counted between two and nine times. The rearrangement links TRBV4-3 to TRBJ2-7; 7 bases agree with TRBD1. The V and J ends lost 5 bases and 1 base, in that order; junction bases with no gene match: 5. This CDR3 is 14 amino acids long. CDR1 and CDR2 from the germline V gene are LGHNA and YSLEER. The CDR3 loop is CASSKTGTSYEQYF. The CDR3 DNA follows: TGCGCCAGCAGCAAGACAGGGACATCCTACGAGCAGTACTTC.

The CDR3, as DNA: TGTGCCAGCAGTCGAGTTTCTTCTGGAAACACCATATATTTT. The encoded protein is CASSRVSSGNTIYF. The gene calls are TRBV6-1 and TRBJ1-3; D gene ambiguous. Germline CDR1 MNHNS, CDR2 SASEGT. Deletions cut 5 bases from V and 1 base from J, with 9 bases between. The CDR3 has 14 amino acids.

CDR3 region: CASSPLAGGLLETQYF. CDR3 nucleotides: TGTGCCAGCAGTCCGCTAGCGGGGGGATTATTGGAGACCCAGTACTTC. The gene calls are TRBV27 and TRBJ2-5; 11 bases fit TRBD2. With V trimmed by 5 bases and J by 5 bases, 10 bases remained unmatched. This CDR3 has 16 amino acids. CDR1 and CDR2 (germline): MNHEY, SMNVEV (reference sequence).

The chain couples TRBV7-2 to TRBJ1-1; 7 bases are a match to TRBD1. V was clipped by 0 bases and J by 1 base; unmatched bases: 5. CDR1 and CDR2 from the germline V gene are SGHTA and FQGNSA. CDR3 length: 16 amino acids. CDR3 in amino acids: CASSLAPQGQNTEAFF. CDR3 sequence (DNA): TGTGCCAGCAGCTTAGCCCCACAGGGGCAGAACACTGAAGCTTTCTTT.

The chain combines TRBV20-1 with TRBJ2-5; D call uncertain. The germline V and J ends were trimmed by 8 bases and 5 bases, with 12 bases remaining between them. This CDR3 has 11 residues. CDR1 is DFQATT, CDR2 SNEGSKA, per germline (reference sequence). The CDR3 sequence: CSSNMAETQYF. CDR3 sequence (DNA): TGCAGTTCCAACATGGCGGAGACCCAGTACTTC.

The rearrangement joins TRBV7-8 to TRBJ2-2, with D possibly matching TRBD2 (5 bases). Trimming pared 4 bases from V and 3 bases from J, leaving 18 bases between. This CDR3 is built from 17 residues. In germline, CDR1 is SGHVS, CDR2 FQNEAQ. The CDR3 sequence is CASSSKGSYSYTGELFF. CDR3 nucleotides: TGTGCCAGCAGCTCTAAAGGGAGTTACTCATACACCGGGGAGCTGTTTTTT.

The gene calls are TRBV7-9 and TRBJ2-5; possible D gene TRBD1, 6 bases. This CDR3 is built from 14 residues. V was clipped by 5 bases and J by 5 bases, with 15 bases between them. Per germline, CDR1 SEHNR and CDR2 FQNEAQ (reference sequence). CDR3 amino acids: CASSQSTGRETQYF. In DNA, the CDR3 is TGTGCCAGCAGCCAATCGACAGGTCGGGAGACCCAGTACTTC.

This clone appeared a few times. The chain is built from TRBV30 and TRBJ1-5, with 9 bases matching TRBD1. With V trimmed by 2 bases and J by 6 bases, 11 bases remained unmatched. The CDR3 contains 16 residues. Germline values: CDR1 GTSNPN, CDR2 SVGIG (reference sequence). In nucleotides, the CDR3 is TGTGCCTGGAGTTCCCCCGGGACAGGGAGGGGTCAGCCCCAGCATTTT. It codes for CAWSSPGTGRGQPQHF.

The chain recombines TRBV6-1 with TRBJ1-2; D gene unclear. V lost 3 bases and J lost 2, with 13 bases in between. The CDR3 is 15 residues long. Germline assignment: CDR1 MNHNS and CDR2 SASEGT. CDR3 in DNA: TGTGCCAGCAGTGAGCCTTCAGGAGAAAACTATGGCTACACCTTC. Translated, it gives CASSEPSGENYGYTF.

The chain is built from TRBV11-3 and TRBJ2-2, with 7 bases that match TRBD1. With 6 bases clipped from V and 6 bases from J, the junction kept 7 bases outside the gene matches. This CDR3 spans 14 amino acids. Germline V gene data show CDR1 as SGHNT and CDR2 as YENEEA. In DNA, the CDR3 is TGTGCCAGCAGGACAGGGTTCGGGTCCGGGGAGCTGTTTTTT. It translates to CASRTGFGSGELFF.

This chain links TRBV11-3 with TRBJ2-5; 8 nucleotides line up with TRBD1. Germline V gene sequence: CDR1 SGHNT, CDR2 YENEEA. V dropped 5 bases and J dropped 4; count of bases not matched to a gene: 6. The CDR3 runs to 14 residues. The CDR3 nucleotides are TGTGCCAGCAGCCCGCAGGGGGCTTCAGAGACCCAGTACTTC. Residues: CASSPQGASETQYF.

This clone was picked up a small number of times. V usage is TRBV4-3 and J usage is TRBJ2-7; D might be TRBD1 (6 bases). Trimming cost V 0 bases and J 5 bases, with 14 bases left between them. CDR1 LGHNA and CDR2 YSLEER come from the germline V gene. The CDR3 has 15 amino acids. This chain's CDR3 is CASSQDVLGADEQYF. DNA of the CDR3: TGCGCCAGCAGCCAAGATGTTCTGGGGGCGGACGAGCAGTACTTC.

The rearrangement links TRBV7-9 to TRBJ1-4; D perhaps matches TRBD1 (5 bases). Trimming stripped 3 bases from V and 10 bases from J, with 18 bases between. The germline gives CDR1 SEHNR, CDR2 FQNEAQ (reference sequence). This CDR3 spans 15 amino acids. Here the CDR3 DNA reads TGTGCCAGCAGCTTCTGGCGGGGGGTCTTAGGAAAACTGTTTTTT. Translating it yields CASSFWRGVLGKLFF.

The rearrangement links TRBV11-3 to TRBJ2-1; tentatively, D is TRBD2 (5 bases). CDR1 and CDR2 from the germline V gene are SGHNT and YENEEA. The CDR3 runs to 13 residues. V lost 1 base, J lost 10 bases, and 11 bases lay in between. CDR3 region: CASSLGLQREQFF. CDR3 nucleotide sequence: TGTGCCAGCAGCTTAGGTCTCCAGCGGGAGCAGTTCTTC.

The V and J genes are TRBV14 and TRBJ2-5; D is undetermined. The germline V gene encodes CDR1 SGHDN and CDR2 FVKESK. This CDR3 spans 13 amino acids. V lost 3 bases and J lost 5, with 10 bases in between. CDR3 DNA: TGTGCCAGCAGCCACACTTACAGCGAGACCCAGTACTTC. It translates to CASSHTYSETQYF.

This clone was observed a few times. This chain's CDR3 is CASSLRGQGNNEQFF. The CDR3 DNA sequence: TGTGCCAGCAGTTTAAGGGGACAGGGCAACAATGAGCAGTTCTTC. The chain has TRBV27 and TRBJ2-1; the match to TRBD1 covers 9 bases. The trim removed 2 bases at V and 5 bases at J, leaving 4 bases unmatched. The CDR3 runs 15 residues. Germline V CDR1 and CDR2: MNHEY, SMNVEV (reference sequence).

This chain links TRBV5-8 with TRBJ2-3; possibly TRBD1 for D (6 bases). CDR1 and CDR2 (germline): SGHTS, YDEGEE. The germline V and J ends were trimmed by 5 bases and 2 bases, with 24 bases remaining between them. This CDR3 comprises 18 residues. This CDR3 is CASRDRTAAIFLTDTQYF. The CDR3 DNA reads TGTGCCAGCAGAGATAGGACAGCGGCGATCTTCCTCACAGATACGCAGTATTTT.

The chain carries TRBV5-1 and TRBJ2-3; the D is unclear. The length of the CDR3 is 16 residues. The V end was cut by 1 base, the J end by 0 bases, with 12 bases between. The germline V gene encodes CDR1 SGHRS and CDR2 YFSETQ. DNA of the CDR3: TGCGCCAGCAGCTTGCGCGGCAGGCAGAGCACAGATACGCAGTATTTT. Translation gives CASSLRGRQSTDTQYF.

The chain is built from TRBV10-3 and TRBJ1-6, with D maybe TRBD1 (6 bases). CDR3 size: 15 residues. CDR1 is ENHRY and CDR2 is SYGVKD in the germline V gene. V dropped 0 bases and J dropped 8 bases, with 11 bases sitting between them. The CDR3 region is CAISESRAGDSPLHF. CDR3 DNA sequence: TGTGCCATCAGTGAGTCAAGGGCAGGGGATTCACCCCTCCACTTT.

The chain combines TRBV12-5 with TRBJ2-2, with no clear D. V lost 0 bases and J lost 5, with 7 bases in between. Germline V gives CDR1 LGHNT, CDR2 FRNRAP. The CDR3 length is 14 residues. CDR3 amino acids: CASGLVRITGELFF. CDR3 DNA: TGTGCTAGTGGTTTGGTGAGGATAACCGGGGAGCTGTTTTTT.

The genes are TRBV5-5 and TRBJ1-2; unclear D gene. This CDR3 has 14 residues. V was trimmed by 1 base and J by 8 bases, leaving 15 bases between them. Germline assignment: CDR1 SGHKS and CDR2 YYEKEE (reference sequence). CDR3 DNA sequence: TGTGCCAGCAGCTTGAACACAGAGCGAAACGGCTACACCTTC. Translated, it gives CASSLNTERNGYTF.

The V and J genes are TRBV11-3 and TRBJ2-7; 8 nucleotides agree with TRBD2. The CDR3 contains 16 residues. The ends lost 2 bases at V and 7 bases at J; junction bases unmatched: 13. Germline V CDR1 and CDR2: SGHNT, YENEEA. CDR3 loop: CASSLFGGGPSKEQYV. CDR3 nucleotide sequence: TGTGCCAGCAGCTTATTTGGCGGGGGGCCTTCTAAAGAGCAGTACGTC.

The rearrangement links TRBV4-2 to TRBJ2-3; D is unclear. This CDR3 is 13 amino acids long. Per germline, CDR1 LGHNA and CDR2 YNFKEQ. Trimming shortened V by 0 bases and J by 6 bases, and 7 bases separated the two germline ends. The CDR3 DNA sequence: TGTGCCAGCAGCCAAGATAGGGTGGATACGCAGTATTTT. It yields the protein CASSQDRVDTQYF.

This clone was observed once. The chain carries TRBV18 and TRBJ2-2; 11 nucleotides line up with TRBD2. The V segment lost 3 bases and the J segment 1 base; nucleotides outside the gene matches: 1. Germline V gene data show CDR1 as KGHSH and CDR2 as LQKENI. This CDR3 has 16 amino acids. DNA of the CDR3: TGTGCCAGCTCACCCCTAGCGGGGGGGAACACCGGGGAGCTGTTTTTT. Residues: CASSPLAGGNTGELFF.

The V and J genes are TRBV5-6 and TRBJ1-5; unclear D gene. The CDR3 has 15 amino acids. Per the germline V gene, CDR1 is SGHDT and CDR2 is YYEEEE. Trimming took 1 base from V and 1 from J, leaving 9 bases between them. CDR3 bases: TGTGCCAGCAGCTTGTTCCACCCAAGCAATCAGCCCCAGCATTTT. Amino acids: CASSLFHPSNQPQHF.

The gene calls are TRBV6-5 and TRBJ1-6; tentative D call: TRBD1 (6 bases). In germline, CDR1 is MNHEY, CDR2 SVGAGI. This CDR3 is 15 amino acids long. Trimming took off 5 bases at V and 9 bases at J, with 17 bases between the two ends. The CDR3 region has the DNA TGTGCCAGCAGTACCGGGACACCCGCGGGTTCACCCCTCCACTTT. Protein: CASSTGTPAGSPLHF.